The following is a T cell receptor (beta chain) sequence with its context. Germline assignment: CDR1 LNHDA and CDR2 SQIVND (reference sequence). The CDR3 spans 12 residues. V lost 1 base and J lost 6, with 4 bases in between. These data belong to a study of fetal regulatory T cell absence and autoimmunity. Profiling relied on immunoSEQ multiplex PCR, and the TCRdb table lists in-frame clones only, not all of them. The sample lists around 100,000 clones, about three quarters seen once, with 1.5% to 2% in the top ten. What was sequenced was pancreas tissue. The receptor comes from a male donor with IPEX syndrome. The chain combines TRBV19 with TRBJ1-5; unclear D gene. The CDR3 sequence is CASSIGVQPQHF. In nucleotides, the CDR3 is TGTGCCAGTAGTATAGGGGTTCAGCCCCAGCATTTT.